The 11 T cell receptor beta chains in this list originate from one sample, sequenced in a study of cytomegalovirus exposure and HLA in healthy donors. A multiplex PCR was run with 60 Vbeta primers and 13 Jbeta primers. Repertoires were generated with immunoSEQ multiplex PCR, while TCRdb's copy carries only in-frame clones and drops some. The table has some 200,000 clones, approximately 80% seen once. Input material: PBMCs. All receptors come from a woman between 40 and 55 years old in good health and CMV-seronegative.

CDR3 coding DNA: TGTGCCAGCAGCTTAGGTGGCTTGAACACTGAAGCTTTCTTT. It codes for CASSLGGLNTEAFF. The chain uses TRBV7-9 and TRBJ1-1; D is uncertain. CDR1 SEHNR and CDR2 FQNEAQ come from the germline V gene (reference sequence). V was shortened by 1 base and J by 0 bases, with 6 bases between the two germline ends. The CDR3 is made up of 14 amino acids.

The chain has TRBV2 and TRBJ2-5; 11 bases fit TRBD2. Germline V gives CDR1 SNHLY, CDR2 FYNNEI. This CDR3 has 15 residues. J was trimmed by 3 bases and V by 2 bases; bases with no gene match: 2. CDR3 residues: CASSEISGGEETQYF. The CDR3 coding sequence is TGTGCCAGCAGTGAAATTAGCGGGGGGGAAGAGACCCAGTACTTC. Full variable domain (rest looked up from reference TRBV2 and TRBJ2-5): EPEVTQTPSHQVTQMGQEVILRCVPISNHLYFYWYRQILGQKVEFLVSFYNNEISEKSEIFDDQFSVERPDGSNFTLKIRSTKLEDSAMYFCASSEISGGEETQYFGPGTRLLVL.

The CDR3 DNA sequence: TGTGCCAGCAGCGCCAGGACTGCCGCTGGGGAGACCCAGTACTTC. It encodes CASSARTAAGETQYF. The J gene is TRBJ2-5, the V gene TRBV9, with D perhaps TRBD2 (5 bases). The CDR3 runs 15 residues. Germline lookup yields CDR1 SGDLS and CDR2 YYNGEE. V lost 3 bases and J lost 5, with 17 bases in between.

The chain employs TRBV9 and TRBJ1-6, with a tentative D call TRBD1 (5 bases). V lost 4 bases and J 9 bases, leaving 20 bases between the germline ends. The CDR3 loop spans 16 amino acids. From germline, CDR1 is SGDLS and CDR2 YYNGEE. CDR3 sequence: CASSQTGGRLGSPLHF. CDR3 DNA: TGTGCCAGCAGCCAGACCGGGGGGAGGTTGGGTTCACCCCTCCACTTT. The whole variable domain, filled in from reference TRBV9 and TRBJ1-6, reads DSGVTQTPKHLITATGQRVTLRCSPRSGDLSVYWYQQSLDQGLQFLIQYYNGEERAKGNILERFSAQQFPDLHSELNLSSLELGDSALYFCASSQTGGRLGSPLHFGNGTRLTVT.

The chain is built from TRBV30 and TRBJ2-5; D unresolved. The end of the DNA is better explained by TRBJ2-7, so the J call may be wrong. Per germline, CDR1 GTSNPN and CDR2 SVGIG (reference sequence). The CDR3 has 11 residues. The chain's CDR3 is CALHDSYEQYF. The CDR3 coding sequence is TGTGCCTTACATGACTCCTACGAGCAGTACTTC.

The rearrangement links TRBV5-4 to TRBJ1-2; 11 bases map to TRBD1. V lost 3 bases to trimming and J lost 7 bases; unmatched junction nucleotides: 8. Germline V gene lookup returns CDR1 SGHNT and CDR2 YYREEE (reference sequence). This CDR3 comprises 15 residues. The CDR3 DNA sequence: TGTGCCAGCAGCTCTCAGGACAGGGGGCGAGGTGGCTACACCTTC. The encoded protein is CASSSQDRGRGGYTF.

This rearrangement joins TRBV4-1 to TRBJ2-2; possible D gene TRBD1, 6 bases. V was shortened by 4 bases and J by 0 bases, with 18 bases between the two germline ends. Germline assignment: CDR1 MGHRA and CDR2 YSYEKL. This CDR3 region has 18 residues. The CDR3 sequence: CASSPRPLGQTNTGELFF. In nucleotides, the CDR3 is TGCGCCAGCAGCCCGCGACCCCTCGGACAGACGAACACCGGGGAGCTGTTTTTT.

The chain employs TRBV4-1 and TRBJ1-2; perhaps TRBD1 as D (6 bases). The CDR3 runs 16 residues. Germline V CDR1 and CDR2: MGHRA, YSYEKL. Trimming removed 8 bases at V and 4 bases at J, with 23 bases between. DNA for the CDR3: TGCGCCAGCGGTATTCAACTCGGGGGGGGCATCTATGGCTACACCTTC. It yields the protein CASGIQLGGGIYGYTF.

The chain has TRBV6-5 and TRBJ2-7, with 7 bases that match TRBD2. Unmatched junction bases numbered 7, after V lost 6 bases and J lost 2 bases. Germline V lookup: CDR1 MNHEY, CDR2 SVGAGI. The CDR3 covers 14 residues. CDR3 DNA sequence: TGTGCCAGCAGCCTCGGGGGGACGGCCTACGAGCAGTACTTC. Protein sequence: CASSLGGTAYEQYF.

V gene TRBV9 combines with J gene TRBJ1-1; tentatively, D is TRBD1 (6 bases). This CDR3 has 13 residues. Trimming pared 2 bases from V and 5 bases from J, leaving 10 bases between. Germline lookup yields CDR1 SGDLS and CDR2 YYNGEE. CDR3 sequence reads: CASSVSQGTEAFF. As DNA, the CDR3 is TGTGCCAGCAGCGTGAGCCAGGGGACTGAAGCTTTCTTT.

The chain couples TRBV6-5 to TRBJ1-3; TRBD1 aligns across 8 bases. The CDR3 is 15 amino acids. V lost 5 bases to trimming and J lost 4 bases; unmatched junction nucleotides: 7. Germline CDR1 and CDR2: MNHEY and SVGAGI. The CDR3 DNA follows: TGTGCCAGCAGTAGACAGGGGAACTTAGGAAACACCATATATTTT. Encoded protein: CASSRQGNLGNTIYF.